A selection of T cell receptor beta chains follows, all from one sample in a study of T and B cells in COVID-19 patients. TCRdb independently ran MiXCR on the multiplex PCR reads; one entry per CDR3 protein. The sample has about 15,000 distinct CDR3 sequences, about 31% seen once. Sequencing was done on a sample of blood. The receptors here all came from a human donor who had recovered from COVID-19. Both conserved end residues are part of each CDR3. Each record gives: V gene, clone size, J gene, D gene, CDR3 DNA, CDR3 protein. The D gene is left open where the match is weak. Expanded clones get a size class; other rows say once, few or many, or leave the size out.

V: TRBV6-5; size: few; J: TRBJ1-1; D: .; DNA: TGTGCCAGCAGTTCTGTCCGGGCCCTTGAAGCTTTCTTT; CDR3: CASSSVRALEAFF
V: TRBV13; size: many; J: TRBJ2-5; D: .; DNA: TGTGCCAGCAGCTTACGGGAGACCCAGTACTTC; CDR3: CASSLRETQYF
V: TRBV30; size: .; J: TRBJ1-1; D: TRBD1; DNA: TGTGCCTGGTTACAGGGGAGGGCTTTCTTT; CDR3: CAWLQGRAFF
V: TRBV6-5; size: few; J: TRBJ1-4; D: .; DNA: TGTGCCAGCAGTTACTCTATAAGGGTTGGAACTAATGAAAAACTGTTTTTT; CDR3: CASSYSIRVGTNEKLFF
V: TRBV29-1; size: medium-sized; J: TRBJ2-7; D: TRBD1; DNA: TGCAGCGTTGAAGACCCCCGGGACAGCTCCTACGAGCAGTACTTC; CDR3: CSVEDPRDSSYEQYF
V: TRBV6-5; size: many; J: TRBJ2-7; D: .; DNA: TGTGCCAGCTCCTATGGGTTTGAGGGGAAGGACGAGCAGTACTTC; CDR3: CASSYGFEGKDEQYF
V: TRBV19; size: medium-sized; J: TRBJ2-7; D: TRBD1; DNA: TGTGCCAGTTGGGGTCGGACAGGGGGCATCGACGAGCAGTACTTC; CDR3: CASWGRTGGIDEQYF
V: TRBV20-1; size: .; J: TRBJ2-2; D: TRBD2; DNA: TGCAGTGCCCGGACTAGCGGGGGGTCCACCGGGGAGCTGTTTTTT; CDR3: CSARTSGGSTGELFF
V: TRBV7-6; size: few; J: TRBJ1-3; D: .; DNA: TGTGCCAGCAGCGCTAAGCTCTTGGCCATCTCTGGAAACACCATATATTTT; CDR3: CASSAKLLAISGNTIYF
V: TRBV6-5; size: .; J: TRBJ2-7; D: .; DNA: TGTGCCAGCAGTTACCGCCGGGACTTTACTACCTACGAGCAGTACTTC; CDR3: CASSYRRDFTTYEQYF
V: TRBV4-3; size: few; J: TRBJ2-2; D: .; DNA: TGCGCCAGCAGCCGCGGCACGAACACCGGGGAGCTGTTTTTT; CDR3: CASSRGTNTGELFF
V: TRBV18; size: few; J: TRBJ1-5; D: .; DNA: TGTGCCAGCTCACCAGGGATTACGGATCAGCCCCAGCATTTT; CDR3: CASSPGITDQPQHF
V: TRBV5-4; size: .; J: TRBJ2-1; D: .; DNA: TGTGCCAGCAGCGGAGGCCCCCTCAGGGAGCAGTTCTTC; CDR3: CASSGGPLREQFF
V: TRBV5-6; size: .; J: TRBJ2-5; D: .; DNA: TGTGCCAGCAGCTTGGACAGTGGGCGCCCCCCTGAGACCCAGTACTTC; CDR3: CASSLDSGRPPETQYF
V: TRBV19; size: .; J: TRBJ2-5; D: .; DNA: TGTGCCAGTAGTCTCCAAAGGGGCCCCGGGCAAGAGACCCAGTACTTC; CDR3: CASSLQRGPGQETQYF
V: TRBV10-3; size: few; J: TRBJ2-2; D: .; DNA: TGTGCCACAGGAGGAGGGAACACCGGGGAGCTGTTTTTT; CDR3: CATGGGNTGELFF
V: TRBV20-1; size: .; J: TRBJ1-5; D: TRBD1; DNA: TGCAGTGCTTTAACAGGGGGACCGGCAAATCAGCCCCAGCATTTT; CDR3: CSALTGGPANQPQHF
V: TRBV19; size: many; J: TRBJ2-2; D: TRBD2; DNA: TGTGCCAGCACACCGGGACTAGCGGGGGGGACCGGGGAGCTGTTTTTT; CDR3: CASTPGLAGGTGELFF
V: TRBV7-2; size: .; J: TRBJ2-3; D: .; DNA: TGTGCCAGCAGCTTGGGGATCCCTAGGGGAAGCACAGATACGCAGTATTTT; CDR3: CASSLGIPRGSTDTQYF
V: TRBV30; size: .; J: TRBJ1-2; D: TRBD1; DNA: TGTGCCTGGAGGCCCAGGGGGCAGAACTATGGCTACACCTTC; CDR3: CAWRPRGQNYGYTF
V: TRBV12-3/TRBV12-4; size: few; J: TRBJ2-2; D: TRBD2; DNA: TGTGCCAGCAGTTTCCTAGCGGGCTACACCGGGGAGCTGTTTTTT; CDR3: CASSFLAGYTGELFF
V: TRBV5-5; size: few; J: TRBJ2-3; D: TRBD1; DNA: TGTGCCAGCAGCTTGAGGCCTAGCAGGGGGCTGGATACGCAGTATTTT; CDR3: CASSLRPSRGLDTQYF
V: TRBV5-1; size: .; J: TRBJ2-1; D: TRBD2; DNA: TGCGCCAGCAGCCCCCTGGTGGGGAGGGCCGGGCATGAGCAGTTCTTC; CDR3: CASSPLVGRAGHEQFF
V: TRBV5-6; size: once; J: TRBJ1-2; D: .; DNA: TGTGCCAGCAGAATGTTAGGGGAGGCCTATGGCTACACCTTC; CDR3: CASRMLGEAYGYTF
V: TRBV11-2; size: .; J: TRBJ1-2; D: .; DNA: TGTGCCAGCAGCCTGAGTAACTATGGCTACACCTTC; CDR3: CASSLSNYGYTF
V: TRBV6-5; size: few; J: TRBJ1-1; D: .; DNA: TGTGCCAGCAGTTACTCGGGCGGACCGCTGGACACTGAAGCTTTCTTT; CDR3: CASSYSGGPLDTEAFF
V: TRBV13; size: few; J: TRBJ2-1; D: .; DNA: TGTGCCAGCAGCCCCCGGTTACTCGGGCTAGTGGGGGATGAGCAGTTCTTC; CDR3: CASSPRLLGLVGDEQFF
V: TRBV11-2; size: .; J: TRBJ1-1; D: .; DNA: TGTGCCAGCAGCCAATTCCAGCGTATGAACACTGAAGCTTTCTTT; CDR3: CASSQFQRMNTEAFF
V: TRBV5-4; size: few; J: TRBJ2-7; D: TRBD2; DNA: TGTGCCAGCAGCGGGGGACTAGCGGGGCAAGACGAGCAGTACTTC; CDR3: CASSGGLAGQDEQYF
V: TRBV28; size: .; J: TRBJ2-1; D: TRBD2; DNA: TGTGCCAGCCTGTCTCCTAGCGGGAGGGCCTCGGATGAGCAGTTCTTC; CDR3: CASLSPSGRASDEQFF
V: TRBV7-2; size: .; J: TRBJ2-1; D: TRBD2; DNA: TGTGCCAGCAGCTTATCTCCGACCGGGACTAGTCGCATCAATGAGCAGTTCTTC; CDR3: CASSLSPTGTSRINEQFF
V: TRBV27; size: .; J: TRBJ2-7; D: .; DNA: TGTGCCAGCAGCTTGTGGGGACCTTCCTACGAGCAGTACTTC; CDR3: CASSLWGPSYEQYF
V: TRBV6-2/TRBV6-3; size: .; J: TRBJ2-3; D: TRBD2; DNA: TGTGCCAGCAGCAAGAAAGGGGCTAGCGGGACAGATACGCAGTATTTT; CDR3: CASSKKGASGTDTQYF
V: TRBV27; size: medium-sized; J: TRBJ2-7; D: .; DNA: TGTGCCAGCAGCCTAGGTGAGCGCGGCTACGAGCAGTACTTC; CDR3: CASSLGERGYEQYF
V: TRBV12-3/TRBV12-4; size: few; J: TRBJ2-7; D: .; DNA: TGTGCCAGCAGTTGGTCCGGTTCCCTTGACTCCTACGAGCAGTACTTC; CDR3: CASSWSGSLDSYEQYF
V: TRBV5-5; size: few; J: TRBJ1-1; D: .; DNA: TGTGCCAGCAGCTCGGGCCCTATCGCCACTGAAGCTTTCTTT; CDR3: CASSSGPIATEAFF